Each of the 17 T cell receptor beta chains below was sequenced from the same sample in a study of neurological immune-mediated disorders. TCRdb reanalysed the 5' RACE reads using MiXCR and keeps one entry per CDR3 protein. The sample contains some 38,000 distinct CDR3 sequences, roughly 4.8% of which appear only once. Sequenced: CD4+ T cells from blood. The receptors stem from a man aged 18-30 years in good health.

This clonotype was counted ten times or more. The chain links TRBV6-4 to TRBJ2-3, with a tentative D call TRBD2 (6 bases). V was trimmed by 8 bases and J by 6 bases, leaving 18 bases between them. Germline V lookup: CDR1 MRHNA, CDR2 SNTAGT. The CDR3 consists of 14 residues. CDR3 sequence (DNA): TGTGCCAGCGGCGACGGGCGGGGAGGTGATACGCAGTATTTT. Protein: CASGDGRGGDTQYF.

This clonotype was counted many times. The V and J genes are TRBV12-3 or TRBV12-4 and TRBJ1-2, with D unresolved. The V end was cut by 3 bases, the J end by 7 bases, with 9 bases between. The CDR3 totals 12 residues. The CDR3 DNA follows: TGTGCCAGCAGTTTCCGCAACAGTGGCTACACCTTC. Translated, it gives CASSFRNSGYTF.

This clonotype appeared many times. This rearrangement joins TRBV7-8 to TRBJ1-4, with a possible D match to TRBD1 (5 bases). CDR3 size: 16 residues. Germline CDR1 is SGHVS and CDR2 is FQNEAQ. V was clipped by 5 bases and J by 4 bases, with 17 bases between them. This CDR3 is CASSPEGMGNNEKLFF. DNA for the CDR3: TGTGCCAGCAGCCCAGAGGGGATGGGAAATAATGAAAAACTGTTTTTT.

The chain uses TRBV3-1 and TRBJ1-1; a possible D gene is TRBD1 (5 bases). The V end lost 1 base, the J end lost 4 bases, and 10 bases lay between the germline ends. Looked up from germline, CDR1 is LGHDT and CDR2 is YNNKEL (reference sequence). The CDR3 runs to 14 residues. In nucleotides, the CDR3 is TGTGCCAGCAGCCAAGGTGGGGGTGGCACTGAAGCTTTCTTT. Amino acids: CASSQGGGGTEAFF.

Ten or more counts support this clonotype. The chain couples TRBV24-1 to TRBJ1-5; D gene uncertain. The V end was cut by 3 bases, the J end by 0 bases, with 14 bases between. The CDR3 runs to 17 residues. Germline CDR1 reads KGHDR; CDR2 reads SFDVKD. This CDR3 is CATSDAAGGYSNQPQHF. The DNA of the CDR3 is TGTGCCACCAGTGATGCCGCGGGAGGATATAGCAATCAGCCCCAGCATTTT.

As to this clonotype: A much larger clone differs from this one at a single base, so this may be a read error. This sequence joins TRBV21-1 and TRBJ1-2. TRBV21-1 is assigned pseudogene status. The CDR3 totals 10 residues. CDR3 DNA sequence: TGTGCCAACAGGCCCTTCGGCTACACCTTC. Amino acids: CANRPFGYTF.

This clonotype was counted many times. The chain's CDR3 is CASSLASPGYEQYF. In nucleotides, the CDR3 is TGTGCCAGCAGCTTAGCGTCCCCCGGCTACGAGCAGTACTTC. The chain carries TRBV7-8 and TRBJ2-7, with D unresolved. The length of the CDR3 is 14 residues. Between the trimmed V and J ends, which lost 0 bases and 3 bases, there was a span of 9 bases. CDR1 is SGHVS and CDR2 is FQNEAQ in the germline V gene.

Many counts were recorded for this clonotype. The chain combines TRBV9 with TRBJ1-2; no firm D call. The CDR3 extends over 15 amino acids. V lost 0 bases and J lost 5, with 14 bases in between. CDR1 is SGDLS, CDR2 YYNGEE, per germline. In nucleotides, the CDR3 is TGTGCCAGCAGCGTAGGTCTGGGAGAAGGATATGGCTACACCTTC. Protein sequence: CASSVGLGEGYGYTF.

In its sample, this clonotype was seen many times. V and J are TRBV7-6 and TRBJ1-6; the D gene is possibly TRBD1 (5 bases). There are 14 residues in the CDR3. Trimming cost V 3 bases and J 9 bases, with 12 bases left between them. Germline V CDR1 and CDR2: SGHVS, FNYEAQ. The DNA of the CDR3 is TGTGCCAGCAGCTTCGGGACTGACATTTCACCCCTCCACTTT. Amino acid sequence: CASSFGTDISPLHF.

This clonotype was observed at least ten times. V and J are TRBV6-2 or TRBV6-3 and TRBJ1-6; D gene unclear. Germline V lookup: CDR1 MNHEY, CDR2 SVGEGT. The CDR3 is 16 residues long. V lost 8 bases and J 0 bases, leaving 14 bases between the germline ends. CDR3 nucleotides: TGTGCCAGCTATGGGGTCGGGAGCTCCTATAATTCACCCCTCCACTTT. Protein sequence: CASYGVGSSYNSPLHF.

This clonotype was observed many times. This chain links TRBV20-1 with TRBJ2-7; D possibly corresponds to TRBD2 (6 bases). The CDR3 totals 14 residues. Germline V gives CDR1 DFQATT, CDR2 SNEGSKA (reference sequence). V was cut by 4 bases and J by 6 bases, with 19 bases left in between. The chain's CDR3 is CSAKGSSGPLEQYF. The CDR3 bases are TGCAGTGCTAAGGGTAGTAGCGGCCCCCTCGAGCAGTACTTC.

This clonotype was observed at least ten times. This chain connects TRBV9 to TRBJ2-1; D is possibly TRBD1 or TRBD2 (6 bases each). CDR1 is SGDLS and CDR2 is YYNGEE in the germline V gene. The CDR3 spans 16 residues. The V and J ends lost 0 bases and 2 bases respectively, with 12 bases between them. CDR3: CASSVGARGAYNEQFF. The CDR3, as DNA: TGTGCCAGCAGCGTAGGAGCAAGGGGGGCCTACAATGAGCAGTTCTTC.

This clonotype has ten or more counts. The chain has TRBV11-2 and TRBJ1-2, with 9 positions matching TRBD1. The CDR3 is 15 residues long. J was trimmed by 4 bases and V by 3 bases; bases with no gene match: 6. CDR1 is SGHAT, CDR2 FQNNGV, per germline. The CDR3: CASSFSADRGYGYTF. The CDR3 bases are TGTGCCAGCAGCTTTAGTGCGGACAGGGGCTATGGCTACACCTTC.

There are many counts of this clonotype. This chain uses TRBV3-1 with TRBJ2-3; 7 bases align to TRBD2. This CDR3 is built from 17 residues. The germline V gene has CDR1 LGHDT and CDR2 YNNKEL (reference sequence). V lost 1 base and J lost 2; bases outside the gene matches: 9. The CDR3 here is CASSQGEWEGLTDTQYF. DNA for the CDR3: TGTGCCAGCAGCCAAGGGGAGTGGGAGGGTCTCACAGATACGCAGTATTTT.

This clonotype has ten or more counts. The chain couples TRBV5-1 to TRBJ2-1; D call uncertain. Deletions cut 2 bases from V and 9 bases from J, with 6 bases between. Germline V gives CDR1 SGHRS, CDR2 YFSETQ. There are 11 residues in the CDR3. CDR3 protein: CASSFAAEQFF. The DNA of the CDR3 is TGCGCCAGCAGCTTTGCAGCTGAGCAGTTCTTC.

This clonotype was recorded at least ten times. This sequence joins TRBV5-1 and TRBJ2-2, with a possible D match to TRBD1 (6 bases). Trimming took 7 bases from V and 1 from J, leaving 14 bases between them. This CDR3 has 15 amino acids. Looked up from germline, CDR1 is SGHRS and CDR2 is YFSETQ. The CDR3 DNA follows: TGCGCCAGCTCGGCCGGGACACTGAACACCGGGGAGCTGTTTTTT. Translating it yields CASSAGTLNTGELFF. The whole variable domain, filled in from reference TRBV5-1 and TRBJ2-2, reads KAGVTQTPRYLIKTRGQQVTLSCSPISGHRSVSWYQQTPGQGLQFLFEYFSETQRNKGNFPGRFSGRQFSNSRSEMNVSTLELGDSALYLCASSAGTLNTGELFFGEGSRLTVL.

In this sample, this clonotype turned up many times. The chain uses TRBV20-1 and TRBJ2-3; 7 bases line up with TRBD2. The trim removed 6 bases at V and 5 bases at J, leaving 5 bases unmatched. In germline, CDR1 is DFQATT, CDR2 SNEGSKA (reference sequence). The CDR3 loop spans 12 amino acids. The CDR3 reads CSAGREGDTQYF. In nucleotides, the CDR3 is TGCAGTGCGGGGAGGGAGGGAGATACGCAGTATTTT.